A selection of T cell receptor beta chains follows, all from one sample in a study of T cell repertoires in cytomegalovirus infection. TCRdb recomputed calls from the reads with MiXCR, one row per CDR3 protein. Of 140,000 to 150,000 distinct CDR3 sequences in the sample, over 30% were seen once. The antigens of these receptors remain unknown. The material sequenced was CD8+ T cells from cultured PBMCs, taken from culture after CMV antigen stimulation. These receptors all stem from a human donor in good health (CMV status not recorded). Some clones in this sample may be carry-over from other donors' samples. Each CDR3 is given with its conserved first and last residue. The order of the fields is J gene, clone size, V gene, D gene, CDR3 DNA, CDR3 protein. D genes are given only for firm matches. Clone size appears in some rows only: once, few, many, or a class for an expanded clone.

TRBJ2-3	many	TRBV11-2	NA	TGTGCCAGCAGCTTAGAGGTACAGGAGGACTTACTGGCTAGCACAGATACGCAGTATTTT	CASSLEVQEDLLASTDTQYF
TRBJ1-3	few	TRBV12-3/TRBV12-4	NA	TGTGCCAGCAGCCCCGTCGGCGGCGGAAACACCATATATTTT	CASSPVGGGNTIYF
TRBJ1-5	few	TRBV12-3/TRBV12-4	TRBD1	TGTGCCAGCAGTTTATTACAGGGGGCCCAGCCCCAGCATTTT	CASSLLQGAQPQHF
TRBJ2-4	NA	TRBV2	NA	TGTGCCAGCAGTGAATTAGGGGTCCGGCCAGGTCAAGACATTCAGTACTTC	CASSELGVRPGQDIQYF
TRBJ2-1	once	TRBV12-3/TRBV12-4	TRBD2	TGTGCCAGCAGTTTATCAGCGGGGAGCTCCTACAATGAGCAGTTCTTC	CASSLSAGSSYNEQFF
TRBJ2-5	few	TRBV27	TRBD1	TGTGCCAGCAGCCTCCTTCTGGGACAGGGATTAGAGACCCAGTACTTC	CASSLLLGQGLETQYF
TRBJ2-3	NA	TRBV2	NA	TGTGCCAGCGCGGGCAGGCCCAGCACAGATACGCAGTATTTT	CASAGRPSTDTQYF
TRBJ2-1	few	TRBV25-1	NA	TGTGCCGAGAGCGGACAGGACTACTACAATGAGCAGTTCTTC	CAESGQDYYNEQFF
TRBJ2-4	few	TRBV27	NA	TGTGCCAGCAGTTTTCCGGGTCGCCTGGGGGTTCAGTACTTC	CASSFPGRLGVQYF
TRBJ1-6	few	TRBV6-5	NA	TGTGCCAGCAGTTACCAGAGAGGTTCACCCCTCCACTTT	CASSYQRGSPLHF
TRBJ2-7	NA	TRBV7-4	NA	TGTGCCAGCAGCGAGGGTCACCGGTCCTACGAGCAGTACTTC	CASSEGHRSYEQYF
TRBJ2-2	NA	TRBV7-9	TRBD1	TGTGCCAGCAGCCCGGGACAGACGAACACCGGGGAGCTGTTTTTT	CASSPGQTNTGELFF
TRBJ1-2	few	TRBV4-1	TRBD1	TGCGCCAGCAGCCAAGAGACAGGGGGACCAGCTAACTATGGCTACACCTTC	CASSQETGGPANYGYTF